These 2 T cell receptor beta chains came from one sample sequenced in a study of blood T cell repertoires in COVID-19. TCRdb's table, derived via immunoSEQ multiplex PCR, lists solely in-frame clones and lacks some. There are about 100,000 clones in the sample; about 77% occur only once, and 12% lies in the top ten. Sequencing input: peripheral blood. The receptors derive from a woman between 65 and 79 years old with acute or convalescent COVID-19.

This clone qualifies as medium-sized. This chain links TRBV2 with TRBJ1-5; maybe TRBD1 (6 bases). There are 16 residues in the CDR3. V lost 6 bases to trimming and J lost 1 base, with 16 bases between them. Germline CDR1 reads SNHLY; CDR2 reads FYNNEI. The CDR3 loop reads CASSQNGGRSNQPQHF. The CDR3 DNA follows: TGTGCCAGCAGCCAAAACGGGGGGCGGAGCAATCAGCCCCAGCATTTT. The full variable domain, in which reference TRBV2 and TRBJ1-5 provide the parts outside the CDR3, is EPEVTQTPSHQVTQMGQEVILRCVPISNHLYFYWYRQILGQKVEFLVSFYNNEISEKSEIFDDQFSVERPDGSNFTLKIRSTKLEDSAMYFCASSQNGGRSNQPQHFGDGTRLSIL.

The rearrangement uses TRBV12-3 or TRBV12-4 and TRBJ2-7; D possibly corresponds to TRBD1 (6 bases). Trimming cost V 7 bases and J 5 bases, with 12 bases left between them. The CDR3 sequence is 12 residues long. The CDR3 nucleotides are TGTGCCAGCAACAGGGTAGGCGACGAGCAGTACTTC. It yields the protein CASNRVGDEQYF.